The next 26 T cell receptor beta chains were all read from a single sample in a study of chemoradiotherapy in HPV16-positive cancers. Clones were sequenced by immunoSEQ multiplex PCR, and TCRdb holds only the in-frame ones, with some missing. Among over 2,000 clones listed, less than 75% were seen once. Sequenced here: tumor tissue, sampled from a patient who underwent chemoradiotherapy. The receptor source for this set is a human donor with HPV-associated anogenital cancer.

V and J are TRBV6-4 and TRBJ2-1; D is undetermined. This CDR3 spans 13 amino acids. The germline V and J ends were trimmed by 5 bases and 5 bases, with 10 bases remaining between them. Looked up from germline, CDR1 is MRHNA and CDR2 is SNTAGT. CDR3 amino acids: CASSRAPNNEQFF. CDR3 DNA sequence: TGTGCCAGCAGTCGGGCCCCAAACAATGAGCAGTTCTTC.

The chain links TRBV5-5 to TRBJ1-3; D may be TRBD1 (6 bases). This CDR3 has 17 residues. V was cut by 3 bases and J by 6 bases, with 22 bases left in between. The germline V gene has CDR1 SGHKS and CDR2 YYEKEE (reference sequence). In DNA, the CDR3 is TGTGCCAGCAGCTGGAACCCGACAGGCGTAGGTTCAAACACCATATATTTT. Its protein is CASSWNPTGVGSNTIYF.

This clone was picked up a small number of times. A read error may produce the germline difference seen at one junction end. The CDR3 coding sequence is TGCGCCAGCAGCCAAGATTTTGGCAGTAACTATGGCTACACCTTC. Its translation: CASSQDFGSNYGYTF. V usage is TRBV5-8 and J usage is TRBJ1-2; D remains unclear. The germline gives CDR1 SGHTS, CDR2 YDEGEE. The CDR3 consists of 15 residues. The variable domain in full, with the rest retrieved from reference TRBV5-8 and TRBJ1-2, is EAGVTQSPTHLIKTRGQQATLRCSPISGHTSVYWYQQALGLGLQFLLWYDEGEERNRGNFPPRFSGRQFPNYSSELNVNALELEDSALYLCASSQDFGSNYGYTFGSGTRLTVV.

V is TRBV11-2 and J is TRBJ2-2; possibly TRBD2 for D (6 bases). V lost 5 bases and J lost 3, with 25 bases in between. Germline lookup yields CDR1 SGHAT and CDR2 FQNNGV. There are 19 residues in the CDR3. Written as DNA, the CDR3 is TGTGCCAGCAGCAACGGCCTATCGTGGCTGCGGGGAGACACCGGGGAGCTGTTTTTT. Translated, it gives CASSNGLSWLRGDTGELFF. The variable domain in full, with the rest retrieved from reference TRBV11-2 and TRBJ2-2, is EAGVAQSPRYKIIEKRQSVAFWCNPISGHATLYWYQQILGQGPKLLIQFQNNGVVDDSQLPKDRFSAERLKGVDSTLKIQPAKLEDSAVYLCASSNGLSWLRGDTGELFFGEGSRLTVL.

The rearrangement links TRBV5-1 to TRBJ1-1, with 8 bases matching TRBD1. The CDR3 spans 14 residues. Per germline, CDR1 SGHRS and CDR2 YFSETQ. V dropped 0 bases and J dropped 10; count of bases not matched to a gene: 8. The CDR3 DNA sequence: TGCGCCAGCAGCTTGGTAGGTGGGACAGGAGCAGCTTTCTTT. Its translation: CASSLVGGTGAAFF.

The V gene is TRBV30, the J gene TRBJ1-4; the D is unclear. V dropped 8 bases and J dropped 6 bases, with 16 bases sitting between them. This CDR3 region has 13 residues. From germline, CDR1 is GTSNPN and CDR2 SVGIG (reference sequence). For the CDR3, the DNA is TGTGCCGTAAGGTCAAGACTAGATGAAAAACTGTTTTTT. This codes for CAVRSRLDEKLFF.

This chain links TRBV4-2 with TRBJ2-3; weak D call: TRBD1 (7 bases). V lost 1 base to trimming and J lost 5 bases, with 13 bases between them. The CDR3 length is 15 residues. Germline CDR1 is LGHNA and CDR2 is YNFKEQ. CDR3 loop: CASSQGTGEVDTQYF. CDR3 coding DNA: TGTGCCAGCAGCCAAGGAACAGGGGAGGTAGATACGCAGTATTTT.

This clone was detected only once. This rearrangement joins TRBV25-1 to TRBJ2-3; D gene ambiguous. V lost 3 bases and J lost 1, with 8 bases in between. CDR3 length equals 14 residues. The germline gives CDR1 MGHDK, CDR2 SYGVNS. The CDR3 protein is CASSDKVGTDTQYF. DNA of the CDR3: TGTGCCAGCAGTGATAAAGTAGGCACAGATACGCAGTATTTT.

V and J are TRBV27 and TRBJ2-6, with 7 bases identical to TRBD1. This CDR3 is 12 amino acids long. The germline V gene has CDR1 MNHEY and CDR2 SMNVEV (reference sequence). The V segment lost 10 bases and the J segment 5 bases; nucleotides outside the gene matches: 2. The CDR3 is CANRGWANVLTF. The DNA of the CDR3 is TGTGCCAACAGGGGTTGGGCCAACGTCCTGACTTTC.

J is TRBJ1-1 and V is TRBV5-8; D unclear. Germline V lookup: CDR1 SGHTS, CDR2 YDEGEE. V lost 0 bases, J lost 4 bases, and 10 bases lay in between. The CDR3 extends over 14 amino acids. The CDR3 region is CASSLAGLSTEAFF. The CDR3 DNA reads TGTGCCAGCAGCTTGGCCGGGTTATCCACTGAAGCTTTCTTT. Together with reference TRBV5-8 and TRBJ1-1, the CDR3 gives the full variable domain: EAGVTQSPTHLIKTRGQQATLRCSPISGHTSVYWYQQALGLGLQFLLWYDEGEERNRGNFPPRFSGRQFPNYSSELNVNALELEDSALYLCASSLAGLSTEAFFGQGTRLTVV.

This chain links TRBV29-1 with TRBJ1-3; D is unclear. The CDR3 has 13 residues. V lost 7 bases and J 0 bases, leaving 10 bases between the germline ends. Germline V gives CDR1 SQVTM, CDR2 ANQGSEA. Here the CDR3 reads CSANIGSGNTIYF. The CDR3 DNA reads as TGCAGCGCTAACATAGGCTCTGGAAACACCATATATTTT.

This clone was seen a handful of times. The CDR3 sequence is CASSTTDFGNTIYF. The CDR3 coding sequence is TGTGCCAGCAGTACGACAGATTTCGGAAACACCATATATTTT. The rearrangement links TRBV6-1 to TRBJ1-3, with D possibly being TRBD1 (5 bases). V was pared by 5 bases and J by 4 bases, with 12 bases between. Germline CDR1 MNHNS, CDR2 SASEGT. The CDR3 sequence is 14 residues long.

This clone was found a few times. The chain combines TRBV7-2 with TRBJ2-5, with 7 nucleotides matching TRBD1. The CDR3 spans 17 residues. Germline assignment: CDR1 SGHTA and CDR2 FQGNSA. The V segment lost 1 base and the J segment 5 bases; nucleotides outside the gene matches: 13. CDR3 sequence reads: CASSLVGQASLLETQYF. DNA for the CDR3: TGTGCCAGCAGCTTAGTAGGACAGGCAAGCCTTCTGGAGACCCAGTACTTC.

This clone appeared once. The V call is TRBV7-9, the J call TRBJ2-5; the match to TRBD1 covers 7 bases. This CDR3 is built from 15 residues. J was trimmed by 5 bases and V by 2 bases; bases with no gene match: 8. Germline assignment: CDR1 SEHNR and CDR2 FQNEAQ (reference sequence). This chain's CDR3 is CASSLLQGRGETQYF. In DNA form, the CDR3 reads TGTGCCAGCAGCTTATTACAGGGGAGAGGGGAGACCCAGTACTTC.

V gene TRBV4-2 combines with J gene TRBJ1-2; D unclear. There are 15 residues in the CDR3. CDR1 and CDR2 from the germline V gene are LGHNA and YNFKEQ. V lost 0 bases and J lost 7, with 15 bases in between. DNA of the CDR3: TGTGCCAGCAGCCAAGAACAGCTGGGTGCTAGTGGCTACACCTTC. Translated, it gives CASSQEQLGASGYTF.

This clone has more than one count but fewer than ten. The V gene is TRBV4-1, the J gene TRBJ2-6; either TRBD1 or TRBD2 may fit D (6 bases each). Per the germline V gene, CDR1 is MGHRA and CDR2 is YSYEKL. The CDR3 covers 16 residues. The germline V and J ends were trimmed by 3 bases and 13 bases, with 22 bases remaining between them. The CDR3 sequence is CASSHPEEGGRRVLTF. CDR3 bases: TGCGCCAGCAGCCACCCGGAAGAGGGGGGAAGGAGAGTCCTGACTTTC.

V is TRBV9 and J is TRBJ2-1; 14 bases fit TRBD2. The CDR3 extends over 17 amino acids. V dropped 0 bases and J dropped 8; count of bases not matched to a gene: 7. In germline, CDR1 is SGDLS, CDR2 YYNGEE. The CDR3: CASSVAPTSGGADEQFF. CDR3 nucleotide sequence: TGTGCCAGCAGCGTAGCCCCGACTAGCGGGGGGGCTGATGAGCAGTTCTTC. The entire variable domain, with the rest obtained from reference TRBV9 and TRBJ2-1, is as follows: DSGVTQTPKHLITATGQRVTLRCSPRSGDLSVYWYQQSLDQGLQFLIQYYNGEERAKGNILERFSAQQFPDLHSELNLSSLELGDSALYFCASSVAPTSGGADEQFFGPGTRLTVL.

The chain is built from TRBV5-6 and TRBJ1-1; 9 nucleotides agree with TRBD1. Germline CDR1 is SGHDT and CDR2 is YYEEEE. The length of the CDR3 is 14 residues. V trimming: 2 bases; J trimming: 4 bases; junction bases outside the gene matches: 3. The CDR3 spells CASSLLQGATEAFF. For the CDR3, the DNA is TGTGCCAGCAGCTTATTACAGGGGGCCACTGAAGCTTTCTTT.

This clone was counted once. The chain is built from TRBV6-5 and TRBJ2-3; no definite D call. The CDR3 has 13 amino acids. CDR1 is MNHEY and CDR2 is SVGAGI in the germline V gene. Between the trimmed V and J ends, which lost 7 bases and 4 bases, there was a span of 12 bases. CDR3 sequence: CASKVGGADTQYF. Here the CDR3 DNA reads TGTGCCAGCAAGGTTGGTGGCGCAGATACGCAGTATTTT.

This chain links TRBV5-4 with TRBJ1-2, with 7 nucleotides matching TRBD1. The V segment lost 2 bases and the J segment 4 bases; nucleotides outside the gene matches: 8. This CDR3 has 15 amino acids. Per the germline V gene, CDR1 is SGHNT and CDR2 is YYREEE (reference sequence). CDR3 protein: CASSFPGQHTYGYTF. The CDR3 nucleotides read TGTGCCAGCAGCTTTCCGGGACAGCACACCTATGGCTACACCTTC. The full variable domain, rest sourced from reference TRBV5-4 and TRBJ1-2, is ETGVTQSPTHLIKTRGQQVTLRCSSQSGHNTVSWYQQALGQGPQFIFQYYREEENGRGNFPPRFSGLQFPNYSSELNVNALELDDSALYLCASSFPGQHTYGYTFGSGTRLTVV.

The CDR3 DNA reads TGTGCCAGCAGCCCTGACGGGGGCACAGATACGCAGTATTTT. Translating gives CASSPDGGTDTQYF. The rearrangement joins TRBV5-6 to TRBJ2-3; TRBD2 is a possible D gene (5 bases). The CDR3 has 14 amino acids. Trimming took 4 bases from V and 1 from J, leaving 10 bases between them. Germline values: CDR1 SGHDT, CDR2 YYEEEE.

This chain links TRBV6-1 with TRBJ1-1, with 10 bases matching TRBD1. Germline CDR1 MNHNS, CDR2 SASEGT. Germline trimming cut 7 bases from V and 4 bases from J; bases unmatched to any gene: 3. This CDR3 contains 13 residues. The CDR3 DNA is TGTGCCAGCAAAAGACAGGGGGCCACTGAAGCTTTCTTT. Translated, it gives CASKRQGATEAFF.

The rearrangement links TRBV7-2 to TRBJ1-1; D gene uncertain. The germline V gene encodes CDR1 SGHTA and CDR2 FQGNSA. The CDR3 consists of 13 residues. Trimming removed 1 base from V and 6 bases from J, with 9 bases in between. CDR3 sequence reads: CASSLVGGAEAFF. The DNA for the CDR3 is TGTGCCAGCAGCTTAGTTGGCGGGGCTGAAGCTTTCTTT.

The V and J genes are TRBV2 and TRBJ1-1, with 7 bases lining up with TRBD1. The CDR3 is made up of 14 amino acids. The junction had 5 bases not matched to a gene; V was cut back by 6 bases and J by 1 base. From germline, CDR1 is SNHLY and CDR2 FYNNEI. The CDR3 is CASSDKGANTEAFF. In DNA form, the CDR3 reads TGTGCCAGCAGCGATAAGGGGGCGAACACTGAAGCTTTCTTT.

This clone was counted a few times. V gene TRBV6-5 combines with J gene TRBJ1-1; no reliable D call. There are 14 residues in the CDR3. CDR1 and CDR2 from the germline V gene are MNHEY and SVGAGI. V lost 0 bases and J 2 bases, leaving 7 bases between the germline ends. CDR3 sequence: CASSYSTDNTEAFF. The CDR3 DNA is TGTGCCAGCAGTTACTCAACTGACAACACTGAAGCTTTCTTT.

This clone showed up just once. V is TRBV19 and J is TRBJ2-4; D not resolved. V lost 4 bases to trimming and J lost 7 bases, with 8 bases between them. This CDR3 has 12 residues. From germline, CDR1 is LNHDA and CDR2 SQIVND (reference sequence). This CDR3 reads CASSTLRNIQYF. As DNA, the CDR3 is TGTGCCAGTAGTACCCTTCGGAACATTCAGTACTTC.